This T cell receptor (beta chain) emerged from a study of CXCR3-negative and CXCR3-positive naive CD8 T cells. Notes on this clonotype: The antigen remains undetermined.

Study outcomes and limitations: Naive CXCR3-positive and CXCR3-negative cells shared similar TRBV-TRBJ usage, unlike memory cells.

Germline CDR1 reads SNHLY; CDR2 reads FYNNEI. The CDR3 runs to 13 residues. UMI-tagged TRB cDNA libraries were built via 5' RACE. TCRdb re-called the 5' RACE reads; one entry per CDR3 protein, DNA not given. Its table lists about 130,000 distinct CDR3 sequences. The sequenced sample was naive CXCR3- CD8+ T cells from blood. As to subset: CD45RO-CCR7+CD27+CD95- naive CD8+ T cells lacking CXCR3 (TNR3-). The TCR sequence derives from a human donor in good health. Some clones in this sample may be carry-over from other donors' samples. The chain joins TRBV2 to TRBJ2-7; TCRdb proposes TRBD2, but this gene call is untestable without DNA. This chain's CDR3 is CASQIGRNYEQYF.